This TCR beta chain was captured by sequencing in a study of beta chain features in type 1 diabetes. General observations from the study: Shortening that was moderate but significant affected the TCRB CDR3s of Type 1 diabetes patients in all four CD4+ subsets. It was among patients, rather than healthy donors, that naive, central memory and Treg TCRB repertoires appeared more similar. More deletions and fewer insertions at VDJ junctions were seen in type 1 diabetes patients.

This clone was detected only a few times. The antigen is unknown. The investigators reverse transcribed all of the isolated RNA, so they sequenced expressed TCRB transcripts. Clones were read by immunoSEQ multiplex PCR, and TCRdb kept only the in-frame ones, dropping some. The table shows approximately 140,000 clones, with approximately 10% occurring only once. The sample consisted of central memory CD4+ T cells from blood. This sequence originates from a man under 40 with type 1 diabetes.

The CDR3 sequence is CASSFGSGVQETQYF. The CDR3 bases are TGTGCCAGCAGTTTCGGGTCAGGGGTCCAAGAGACCCAGTACTTC. The rearrangement links TRBV27 to TRBJ2-5; D perhaps matches TRBD1 (6 bases). Germline V gene data show CDR1 as MNHEY and CDR2 as SMNVEV (reference sequence). This CDR3 has 15 residues. V lost 3 bases and J lost 1, with 12 bases in between.